This record concerns one TCR beta chain sequence. This clone was counted only a few times. Its antigen is still unknown. No per-base quality is available; no much larger clone lies one base away. Whole blood was collected in K2EDTA tubes by collaborating institutions according to the institutions' own protocols. For TCRbeta analysis, collaborators shipped samples as frozen whole blood, isolated PBMCs, or DNA extracted from either of those sample types. TCRbeta CDR3 regions were amplified from genomic DNA by means of the immunoSEQ Assay, a bias-controlled multiplex PCR. Per the original workflow: Nucleated cell counts per sample were estimated from amplification of reference gene primers within the assay. To quantify the absolute abundance of each unique TCRbeta CDR3 rearrangement, sequence reads were collapsed and filtered. Productive Simpson clonality was computed per sample as the square root of Simpson's diversity index over productive rearrangements. TCRdb took over this immuneACCESS table, retaining in-frame rearrangements with V and J assigned. Such tables are incomplete; in checked studies, under half of the missing clones stem from an unresolved V gene, and the remainder is unexplained. V and J calls and clone size are as listed in that table; D and trimming were resolved from the DNA. In this sample the table shows more than 85,000 clones, almost 80% of which occur a single time. In total, the top ten clones hold roughly 17% of the sample.

The sample is drawn from a study of blood T cell repertoires in COVID-19 (dated by TCRdb to 2019 to 2021). For the wider study: Collaborator samples came from the United States, Italy and Spain and covered acute and convalescent phases of COVID-19. The samples were drawn from the first 160 participants of the ongoing ImmuneRACE study and from over 950 subjects provided by 6 global collaborators. Where HLA class I and class II types were available, the types were taken from metadata supplied by the sample provider, not from assay-based typing. The repertoires were released in a freely available public database meant as a resource for research on the immune response to SARS-CoV-2. The material from the prospective study consisted of cDNA or gDNA derived from T cells, B-cell-depleted T cells, or PBMCs. The dataset comprised deeply sampled blood TCRbeta repertoires from subjects exposed to, actively infected with, or recovered from COVID-19. The sample metadata nearly always contained a de-identified subject ID, COVID-19 status, age in years and sex. Summary of the overall study and its limitations: The amount of clinical and demographic metadata varied by source and participant and was provided uncurated.

V loses 5 bases, J loses 8 bases, and the germline ends lie 13 bases apart. CDR1 and CDR2, per the germline V gene (reference sequence), are SEHNR and FQNEAQ. Its CDR3 holds 14 amino acids, cysteine through phenylalanine. Only the CDR3 region is kept as DNA, spanning 42 bases read in frame from base 1. Here the chain combines TRBV7-9 and TRBJ1-6; no D gene can be assigned with confidence. This TCR came from a woman of 80 years or more with active or convalescent COVID-19. The sequencing input was peripheral blood. The CDR3 protein is CASSRTGRYSPLHF. The nucleotides are TGTGCCAGCAGCCGAACCGGGAGATATTCACCCCTCCACTTT. Beyond the CDR3, the reference TRBV7-9 and TRBJ1-6 genes provide the residues; the full variable domain reads: DTGVSQNPRHKITKRGQNVTFRCDPISEHNRLYWYRQTLGQGPEFLTYFQNEAQLEKSRLLSDRFSAERPKGSFSTLEIQRTEQGDSAMYLCASSRTGRYSPLHFGNGTRLTVT.